One and the same sample provided the 30 T cell receptor beta chains below, sequenced in a study of regulatory T cells in long-lasting Graves disease. Stated time point: persistent/refractory GD, antithyroid drugs over 5 years with positive TRAb. PBMCs provided the RNA from which the TCR library was made. Construction of the TCR beta libraries employed iRepertoire HTBI primers in conjunction with Arm-PCR of CDR3 regions. MiXCR, applied by TCRdb to the multiplex PCR reads, yields one record per CDR3 protein. The sample has 400,000 to 600,000 distinct CDR3 sequences, roughly 21% seen once. The sample in question was peripheral blood mononuclear cells (PBMCs), obtained when the disease was refractory, from a patient treated with antithyroid drugs. Every receptor here comes from a female donor with Graves disease.

This clonotype came up many times. V gene TRBV12-3 or TRBV12-4 combines with J gene TRBJ1-1; 8 nucleotides line up with TRBD1. V lost 3 bases and J lost 3; bases outside the gene matches: 3. The CDR3 runs 14 residues. In nucleotides, the CDR3 is TGTGCCAGCAGTTTTACAGGGGGGGACACTGAAGCTTTCTTT. Translated: CASSFTGGDTEAFF.

This clonotype was counted ten times or more. This chain uses TRBV3-1 with TRBJ1-5; no reliable D call. The CDR3 contains 15 residues. Between the trimmed V and J ends, which lost 0 bases and 1 base, there was a span of 7 bases. Looked up from germline, CDR1 is LGHDT and CDR2 is YNNKEL (reference sequence). This CDR3 reads CASSQDFNSNQPQHF. As DNA, the CDR3 is TGTGCCAGCAGCCAAGATTTTAACAGCAATCAGCCCCAGCATTTT.

This sequence joins TRBV6-5 and TRBJ2-4, with 10 positions matching TRBD2. Losses at the gene ends were 2 bases for V and 8 bases for J; bases not matched to a gene: 6. The CDR3 contains 15 residues. Germline V gene lookup returns CDR1 MNHEY and CDR2 SVGAGI. In DNA, the CDR3 is TGTGCCAGCAGTTACGGAGCGGGGGGGCGGGACATTCAGTACTTC. This codes for CASSYGAGGRDIQYF.

This clonotype turned up a few times. This sequence joins TRBV28 and TRBJ1-3, with D uncertain. Germline-derived CDR1 and CDR2 are MDHEN and SYDVKM. The CDR3 contains 15 residues. V was pared by 1 base and J by 0 bases, with 7 bases between. The CDR3 DNA reads as TGTGCCAGCAGTTTATTGGGTGTCTCTGGAAACACCATATATTTT. It translates to CASSLLGVSGNTIYF.

This clonotype was observed a few times. The chain recombines TRBV20-1 with TRBJ2-5, with 15 nucleotides matching TRBD2. With V trimmed by 0 bases and J by 0 bases, 5 bases remained unmatched. The CDR3 contains 18 residues. Germline CDR1 is DFQATT and CDR2 is SNEGSKA (reference sequence). CDR3 sequence reads: CSARDDGTSGGYQETQYF. The CDR3 nucleotides read TGCAGTGCTAGAGATGATGGGACTAGCGGGGGGTACCAAGAGACCCAGTACTTC.

This clonotype came up a few times. V usage is TRBV11-2 and J usage is TRBJ2-7; 12 nucleotides match TRBD2. Germline V gives CDR1 SGHAT, CDR2 FQNNGV. The J segment lost 5 bases and the V segment lost 7 bases, leaving 15 bases of the junction unmatched. This CDR3 is built from 17 residues. Here the CDR3 reads CASTSFTLAGGLNEQYF. In DNA, the CDR3 is TGTGCCAGCACCAGCTTCACCCTAGCGGGGGGGCTCAACGAGCAGTACTTC.

This clonotype appeared many times. This chain links TRBV28 with TRBJ1-5; 8 nucleotides align to TRBD1. This CDR3 has 13 amino acids. Germline loops: CDR1 MDHEN, CDR2 SYDVKM. Unmatched junction bases numbered 4, after V lost 5 bases and J lost 7 bases. The CDR3 bases are TGTGCCAGCAGTCCAGGGGGCGAACAGCCCCAGCATTTT. Translation: CASSPGGEQPQHF.

The V gene is TRBV7-9, the J gene TRBJ2-7, with D perhaps TRBD1 (5 bases). Per germline, CDR1 SEHNR and CDR2 FQNEAQ (reference sequence). The CDR3 has 13 amino acids. V lost 2 bases and J 6 bases, leaving 11 bases between the germline ends. In DNA, the CDR3 is TGTGCCAGCAGCTTATCAGGGTCCGTCGAGCAGTACTTC. Translation: CASSLSGSVEQYF.

This chain joins TRBV28 and TRBJ2-1; the D is unclear. V gave up 5 bases and J gave up 8 bases, with 13 bases separating them. Germline-derived CDR1 and CDR2 are MDHEN and SYDVKM. This CDR3 contains 13 residues. CDR3 residues: CASSPQIVDEQFF. CDR3 bases: TGTGCCAGCAGTCCACAGATTGTGGATGAGCAGTTCTTC.

CDR3 DNA sequence: TGTGCCAGTACCCTGATCGGTGCCGTACATACTAACTATGGCTACACCTTC. Translated, it gives CASTLIGAVHTNYGYTF. V and J are TRBV19 and TRBJ1-2; D unresolved. Germline V gene lookup returns CDR1 LNHDA and CDR2 SQIVND (reference sequence). The CDR3 length is 17 residues. V lost 7 bases and J lost 0, with 21 bases in between.

Many counts were recorded for this clonotype. The chain recombines TRBV7-9 with TRBJ2-5; maybe TRBD2 (5 bases). The CDR3 runs to 13 residues. V lost 6 bases and J lost 3, with 11 bases in between. Germline CDR1 is SEHNR and CDR2 is FQNEAQ (reference sequence). CDR3 in amino acids: CASRPSGEETQYF. DNA for the CDR3: TGTGCCAGCAGGCCGAGCGGAGAAGAGACCCAGTACTTC.

This clonotype was seen more than once but under ten times. V usage is TRBV27 and J usage is TRBJ1-1, with D unclear. This CDR3 region has 16 residues. Germline values: CDR1 MNHEY, CDR2 SMNVEV (reference sequence). Trimming shortened V by 2 bases and J by 2 bases, and 15 bases separated the two germline ends. The CDR3, as DNA: TGTGCCAGCAGTTTAGCCCCCGGAGGTTTTAACACTGAAGCTTTCTTT. This gives the protein CASSLAPGGFNTEAFF.

The chain is built from TRBV19 and TRBJ1-6; no definite D call. The V gene lost 8 bases and the J gene lost 0 bases, with 11 bases spanning the gap. Germline values: CDR1 LNHDA, CDR2 SQIVND (reference sequence). This CDR3 is built from 15 residues. This chain's CDR3 is CASSPMSSYNSPLHF. In DNA form, the CDR3 reads TGTGCCAGTTCTCCGATGAGCTCCTATAATTCACCCCTCCACTTT.

On this clonotype itself: One end of the junction does not line up with germline, which may come from a read error. V and J are TRBV27 and TRBJ2-6, with a tentative D call TRBD1 (5 bases). The CDR3 spans 15 residues. Germline CDR1 and CDR2: MNHEY and SMNVEV (reference sequence). The CDR3 nucleotides are TGTGCCAGCCAGCGAACCGATCCTGGGGCCAACGTCCTGGCTTTC. Translating it yields CASQRTDPGANVLAF.

The genes are TRBV7-2 and TRBJ2-5; no reliable D call. Deletions cut 1 base from V and 5 bases from J, with 8 bases between. Germline CDR1 is SGHTA and CDR2 is FQGNSA. The CDR3 spans 13 residues. As DNA, the CDR3 is TGTGCCAGCAGCTTAGTGCAGGCTGAGACCCAGTACTTC. It is translated as CASSLVQAETQYF.

There are many counts of this clonotype. The V and J genes are TRBV28 and TRBJ2-5; 14 bases map to TRBD2. CDR1 MDHEN and CDR2 SYDVKM come from the germline V gene. The ends lost 4 bases at V and 5 bases at J; junction bases unmatched: 3. The CDR3 spans 15 residues. CDR3 protein: CASSWGLAGAETQYF. CDR3 bases: TGTGCCAGCAGTTGGGGACTAGCGGGAGCGGAGACCCAGTACTTC.

This clonotype was seen at least ten times. V and J are TRBV11-2 and TRBJ2-7; no definite D call. Trimming removed 1 base from V and 2 bases from J, with 9 bases in between. CDR1 and CDR2 (germline): SGHAT, FQNNGV. The CDR3 length is 14 residues. Here the CDR3 reads CASSLGVTTYEQYF. Here the CDR3 DNA reads TGTGCCAGCAGCTTAGGAGTCACTACCTACGAGCAGTACTTC.

This clonotype was seen a single time. The rearrangement links TRBV6-5 to TRBJ2-2, with 7 bases matching TRBD2. CDR1 and CDR2 (germline): MNHEY, SVGAGI. The CDR3 has 15 amino acids. Trimming at V came to 0 bases and at J to 4 bases, leaving 2 bases not matched to a gene. The CDR3 protein is CASSYSGGPTGELFF. As DNA, the CDR3 is TGTGCCAGCAGTTACTCGGGAGGGCCCACCGGGGAGCTGTTTTTT.

Turning to this clonotype: A much larger clone lies a single base off, so this may be a read error. The rearrangement links TRBV7-3 to TRBJ1-1; no definite D call. V was shortened by 5 bases and J by 6 bases, with 13 bases between the two germline ends. Germline-derived CDR1 and CDR2 are SGHTA and FQGTGA. The CDR3 has 13 residues. The CDR3 DNA reads as TGTGCCAGCAGCCTGACGTCTAACGCTGAAGCTTTCTTT. Its translation is CASSLTSNAEAFF.

This clonotype has ten or more counts. CDR3 region: CASSESRDRNQPQHF. The DNA for the CDR3 is TGTGCCAGCAGTGAGAGCCGGGACAGAAATCAGCCCCAGCATTTT. The rearrangement links TRBV28 to TRBJ1-5; the match to TRBD1 covers 7 bases. Germline assignment: CDR1 MDHEN and CDR2 SYDVKM. The CDR3 has 15 amino acids. V shed 5 bases, J shed 4 bases, and the junction held 8 bases outside the gene matches.

This clonotype has ten or more counts. The V call is TRBV20-1, the J call TRBJ2-2, with no clear D. The CDR3 sequence is 14 residues long. Trimming removed 2 bases from V and 4 bases from J, with 11 bases in between. CDR1 and CDR2 from the germline V gene are DFQATT and SNEGSKA (reference sequence). The CDR3, as DNA: TGCAGTGCTAGAACCCCGCTCGGCACCGGGGAGCTGTTTTTT. Amino acids: CSARTPLGTGELFF.

This clonotype was seen ten or more times. The rearrangement links TRBV28 to TRBJ1-1; TRBD1 might be the D (6 bases). CDR3 length: 15 amino acids. Trimming took 5 bases from V and 1 from J, leaving 14 bases between them. In germline, CDR1 is MDHEN, CDR2 SYDVKM. The CDR3 region has the DNA TGTGCCAGCAGTCCTCGACAGGACGGGAACACTGAAGCTTTCTTT. Protein product: CASSPRQDGNTEAFF.

The chain links TRBV6-1 to TRBJ1-5; D unresolved. The CDR3 contains 14 residues. The germline V and J ends were trimmed by 5 bases and 6 bases, with 14 bases remaining between them. Germline CDR1 is MNHNS and CDR2 is SASEGT. Here the CDR3 reads CASSPPGESQPQHF. The CDR3 coding sequence is TGTGCCAGCAGTCCGCCGGGAGAGAGTCAGCCCCAGCATTTT.

The chain recombines TRBV6-8 with TRBJ2-1, with 10 bases that match TRBD2. The germline V gene encodes CDR1 MNHGY and CDR2 SAAAGT. V lost 5 bases and J lost 9; bases outside the gene matches: 13. CDR3 size: 16 residues. CDR3 amino acids: CASSEIRAGGTVEQFF. The CDR3 nucleotides read TGTGCCAGCAGTGAAATCCGAGCGGGAGGGACGGTTGAGCAGTTCTTC.

This clonotype was found a few times. The V call is TRBV19, the J call TRBJ1-1, with TRBD1 matching over 7 bases. J was trimmed by 2 bases and V by 2 bases; bases with no gene match: 5. CDR3 length equals 15 residues. Germline V gene sequence: CDR1 LNHDA, CDR2 SQIVND (reference sequence). The CDR3 bases are TGTGCCAGTAGTATAATCGGGACAGCAAACACTGAAGCTTTCTTT. Its protein product is CASSIIGTANTEAFF. Combining the CDR3 with reference TRBV19 and TRBJ1-1 gives the whole variable domain DGGITQSPKYLFRKEGQNVTLSCEQNLNHDAMYWYRQDPGQGLRLIYYSQIVNDFQKGDIAEGYSVSREKKESFPLTVTSAQKNPTAFYLCASSIIGTANTEAFFGQGTRLTVV.

This clonotype was seen ten or more times. The chain couples TRBV6-1 to TRBJ1-4, with 10 bases lining up with TRBD1. J gave up 4 bases and V 7 bases, and 9 bases lay outside the gene matches. Germline CDR1 reads MNHNS; CDR2 reads SASEGT. CDR3 length equals 16 residues. CDR3 protein: CASTLGTGAVNEKLFF. The DNA for the CDR3 is TGTGCCAGCACCCTCGGGACAGGGGCCGTTAATGAAAAACTGTTTTTT.

This clonotype has only a few counts. This chain uses TRBV28 with TRBJ2-3; 13 positions agree with TRBD2. With V trimmed by 7 bases and J by 2 bases, 9 bases remained unmatched. Germline V lookup: CDR1 MDHEN, CDR2 SYDVKM. The CDR3 is made up of 17 amino acids. The CDR3 DNA sequence: TGTGCCAGCACAAGCCCTACTAGCGGGGGGGCCACAGATACGCAGTATTTT. Amino acid sequence: CASTSPTSGGATDTQYF.

This clonotype was seen many times. The chain employs TRBV27 and TRBJ2-1, with TRBD1 as a possible D gene (6 bases). V lost 6 bases, J lost 7 bases, and 13 bases lay in between. In germline, CDR1 is MNHEY, CDR2 SMNVEV (reference sequence). The CDR3 spans 13 residues. The CDR3, as DNA: TGTGCCAGCAGGGACAGTTGGAGGAATGAGCAGTTCTTC. It specifies CASRDSWRNEQFF.

As for this clonotype: A single base separates this from a much larger clone, so it may be a read error. The chain links TRBV19 to TRBJ2-5; perhaps TRBD2 as D (6 bases). Germline CDR1 reads LNHDA; CDR2 reads SQIVND (reference sequence). This CDR3 region has 13 residues. As DNA, the CDR3 is TGTGCCAGTAGTACAATAGCGGAAGAGACCCAGTGCTTC. This gives the protein CASSTIAEETQCF.

The rearrangement uses TRBV6-2 or TRBV6-3 and TRBJ2-3; D unclear. CDR3 length: 17 residues. Germline CDR1 is MNHEY and CDR2 is SVGEGT. V was pared by 2 bases and J by 0 bases, with 15 bases between. This CDR3 is CASSYAARAVSTDTQYF. The CDR3 DNA reads TGTGCCAGCAGTTACGCGGCACGGGCGGTTAGCACAGATACGCAGTATTTT.